The entry below gives a single T cell receptor (beta chain) sequence along with its context. The protocol was immunoSEQ multiplex PCR, while the TCRdb copy is restricted to in-frame clones and leaves out a portion. The repertoire holds about 300,000 clones, with approximately 84% as singletons. Which cohort a participant joined came from the clinical history participants gave. These data originate in a study of blood T cell repertoires in COVID-19. On the study more broadly: Whether acute or convalescent, the COVID-19 samples came from the United States, Italy and Spain. PBMCs, B-cell-depleted T cells, or T cells provided the cDNA or gDNA that made up the material.

Germline CDR1 and CDR2: MNHNS and SASEGT. The J segment lost 3 bases and the V segment lost 3 bases, leaving 2 bases of the junction unmatched. The CDR3 runs 14 residues. Sequences were obtained from PBMCs or T cells enriched from blood (not recorded which). V is TRBV6-1 and J is TRBJ1-5; 7 bases match TRBD1. The origin of this receptor is a man aged 25-40 years who had recovered from COVID-19. The CDR3 DNA is TGTGCCAGCAGTGAGAGGGGGCTCAATCAGCCCCAGCATTTT. Translating gives CASSERGLNQPQHF.